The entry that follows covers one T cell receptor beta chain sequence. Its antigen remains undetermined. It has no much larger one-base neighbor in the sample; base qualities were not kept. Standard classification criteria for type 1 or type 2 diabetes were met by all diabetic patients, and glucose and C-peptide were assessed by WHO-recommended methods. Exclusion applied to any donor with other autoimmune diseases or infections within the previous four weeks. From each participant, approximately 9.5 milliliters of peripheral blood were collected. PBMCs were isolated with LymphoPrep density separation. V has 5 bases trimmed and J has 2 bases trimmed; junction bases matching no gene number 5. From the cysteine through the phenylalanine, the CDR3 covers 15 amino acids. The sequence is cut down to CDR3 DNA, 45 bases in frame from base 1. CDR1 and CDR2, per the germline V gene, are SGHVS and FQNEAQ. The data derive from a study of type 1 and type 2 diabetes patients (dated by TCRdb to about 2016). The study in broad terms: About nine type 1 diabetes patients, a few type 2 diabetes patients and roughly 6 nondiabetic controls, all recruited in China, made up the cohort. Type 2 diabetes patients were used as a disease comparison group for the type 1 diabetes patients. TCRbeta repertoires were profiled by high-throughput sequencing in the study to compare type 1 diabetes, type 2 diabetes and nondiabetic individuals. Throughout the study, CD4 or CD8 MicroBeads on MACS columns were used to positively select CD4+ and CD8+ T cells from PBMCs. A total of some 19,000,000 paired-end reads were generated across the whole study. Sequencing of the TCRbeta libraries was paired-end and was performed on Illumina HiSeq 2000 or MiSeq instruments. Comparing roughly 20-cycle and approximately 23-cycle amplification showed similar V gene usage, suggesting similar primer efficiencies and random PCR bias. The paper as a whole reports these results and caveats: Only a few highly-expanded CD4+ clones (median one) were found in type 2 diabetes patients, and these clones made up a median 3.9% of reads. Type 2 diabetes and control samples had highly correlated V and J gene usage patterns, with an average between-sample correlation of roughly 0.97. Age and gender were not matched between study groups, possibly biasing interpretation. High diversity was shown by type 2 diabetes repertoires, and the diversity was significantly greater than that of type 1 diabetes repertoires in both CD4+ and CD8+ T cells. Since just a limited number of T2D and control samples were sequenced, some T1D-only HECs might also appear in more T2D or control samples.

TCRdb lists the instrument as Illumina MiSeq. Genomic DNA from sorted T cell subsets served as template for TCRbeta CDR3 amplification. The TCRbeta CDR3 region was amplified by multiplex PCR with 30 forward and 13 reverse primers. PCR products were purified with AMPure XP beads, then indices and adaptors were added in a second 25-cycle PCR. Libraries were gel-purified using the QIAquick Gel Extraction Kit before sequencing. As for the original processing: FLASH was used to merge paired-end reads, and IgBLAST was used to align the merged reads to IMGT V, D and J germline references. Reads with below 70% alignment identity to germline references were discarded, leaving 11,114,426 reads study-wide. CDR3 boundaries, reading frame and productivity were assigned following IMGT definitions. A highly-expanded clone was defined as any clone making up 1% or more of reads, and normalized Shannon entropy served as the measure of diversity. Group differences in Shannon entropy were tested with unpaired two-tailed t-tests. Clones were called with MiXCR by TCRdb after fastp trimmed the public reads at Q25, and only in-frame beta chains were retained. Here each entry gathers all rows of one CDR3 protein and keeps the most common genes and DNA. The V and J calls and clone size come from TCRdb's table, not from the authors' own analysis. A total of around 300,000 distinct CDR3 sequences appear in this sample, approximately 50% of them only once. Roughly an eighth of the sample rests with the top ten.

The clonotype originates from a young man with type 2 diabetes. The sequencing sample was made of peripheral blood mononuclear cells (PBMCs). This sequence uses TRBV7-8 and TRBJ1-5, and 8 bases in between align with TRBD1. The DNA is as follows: TGTGCCAGCAGCGTTAAGACAGGGGGCAATCAGCCCCAGCATTTT. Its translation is CASSVKTGGNQPQHF.